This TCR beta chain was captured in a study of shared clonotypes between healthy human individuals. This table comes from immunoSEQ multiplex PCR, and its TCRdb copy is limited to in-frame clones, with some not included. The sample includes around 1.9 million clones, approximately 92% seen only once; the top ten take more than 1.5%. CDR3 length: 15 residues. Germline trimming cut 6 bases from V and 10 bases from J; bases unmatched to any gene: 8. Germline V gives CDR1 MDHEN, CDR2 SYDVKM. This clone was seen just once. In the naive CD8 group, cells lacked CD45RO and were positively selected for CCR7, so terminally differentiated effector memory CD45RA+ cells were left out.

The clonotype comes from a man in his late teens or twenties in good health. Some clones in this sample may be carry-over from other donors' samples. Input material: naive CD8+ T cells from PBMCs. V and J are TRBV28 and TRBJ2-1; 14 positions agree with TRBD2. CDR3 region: CASRPWTSGGNEQFF. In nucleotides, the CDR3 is TGTGCCAGCAGACCTTGGACTAGCGGGGGGAACGAGCAGTTCTTC.